This TCR beta chain was sequenced in a study of metastatic and nonmetastatic thyroid tumors. Germline loops: CDR1 MRHNA, CDR2 SNTAGT. The CDR3 contains 14 residues. There are many counts of this clone. A read error is possible here, since a much larger clone lies one base away. Each patient went into thyroid surgery without having received any treatment. TCRdb used MiXCR to call clones anew from the PCR reads. The sample has 22,000 or so clones, roughly a sixth seen once; the top ten hold roughly 35%. The sequence came from a female donor with papillary thyroid cancer or a benign thyroid nodule (not recorded which). Some clones in this sample may be carry-over from other donors' samples. The chain joins TRBV6-4 to TRBJ1-1, with unresolved D. Sample: blood. The CDR3 nucleotides are TGTGCCAGCAAATCGGACCCGACTGGCACTGAAGCTCTCTTT. This encodes CASKSDPTGTEALF.